This T cell receptor beta chain was found in a study of blood T cells in healthy people across ages. Across the whole study: Per two T cells, about one barcoded beta molecule was captured through template switching.

V shed 6 bases and J shed 4 bases, with 13 bases lying between them. CDR3 size: 13 residues. Germline V gene lookup returns CDR1 DFQATT and CDR2 SNEGSKA (reference sequence). Primers used in a second PCR of roughly 7 to 12 cycles were a sample-barcoded 5' primer and a J-beta primer mix. TCRdb re-analysed the 5' RACE reads in MiXCR, keeping a single row per CDR3 protein. In the table there are some 1.7 million distinct CDR3 sequences, 25% to 30% of which are singletons. The clonotype was recovered from a woman younger than 45 in good health. Sequencing was carried out using blood. The chain links TRBV20-1 to TRBJ1-5, with D possibly being TRBD1 (6 bases). CDR3 amino acids: CSAPGTRNQPQHF. CDR3 in DNA: TGCAGTGCCCCCGGGACAAGAAATCAGCCCCAGCATTTT.